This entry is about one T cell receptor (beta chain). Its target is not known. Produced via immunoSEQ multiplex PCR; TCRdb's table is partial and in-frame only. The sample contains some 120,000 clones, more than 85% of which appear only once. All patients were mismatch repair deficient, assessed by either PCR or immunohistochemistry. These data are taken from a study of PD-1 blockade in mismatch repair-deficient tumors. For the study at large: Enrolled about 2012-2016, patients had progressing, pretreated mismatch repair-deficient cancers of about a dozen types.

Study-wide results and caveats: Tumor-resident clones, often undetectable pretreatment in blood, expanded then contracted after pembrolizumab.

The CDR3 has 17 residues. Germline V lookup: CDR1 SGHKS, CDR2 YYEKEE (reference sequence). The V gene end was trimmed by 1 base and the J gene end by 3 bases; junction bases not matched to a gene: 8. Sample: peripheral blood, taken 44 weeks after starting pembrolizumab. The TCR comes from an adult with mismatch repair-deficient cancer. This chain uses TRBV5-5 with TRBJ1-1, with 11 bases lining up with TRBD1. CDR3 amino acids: CASSLLFGTGGDTEAFF. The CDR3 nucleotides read TGTGCCAGCAGCTTGCTATTCGGGACAGGGGGGGACACTGAAGCTTTCTTT.